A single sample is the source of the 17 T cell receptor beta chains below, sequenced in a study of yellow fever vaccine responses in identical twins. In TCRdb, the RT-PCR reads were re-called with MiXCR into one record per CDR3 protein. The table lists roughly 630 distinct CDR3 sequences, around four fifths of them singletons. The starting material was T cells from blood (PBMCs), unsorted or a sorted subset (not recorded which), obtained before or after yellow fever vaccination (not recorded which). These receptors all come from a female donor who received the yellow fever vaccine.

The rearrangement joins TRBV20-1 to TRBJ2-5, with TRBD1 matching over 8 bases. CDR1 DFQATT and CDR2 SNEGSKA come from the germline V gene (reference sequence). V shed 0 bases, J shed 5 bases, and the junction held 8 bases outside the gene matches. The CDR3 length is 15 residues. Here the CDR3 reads CSARDPDREWETQYF. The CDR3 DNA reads TGCAGTGCTAGAGACCCGGACAGGGAGTGGGAGACCCAGTACTTC.

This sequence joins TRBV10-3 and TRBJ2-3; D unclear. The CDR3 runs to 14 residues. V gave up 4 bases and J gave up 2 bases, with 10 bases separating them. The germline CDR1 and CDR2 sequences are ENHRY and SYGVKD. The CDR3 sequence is CAISGARNTDTQYF. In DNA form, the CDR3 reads TGTGCCATCAGTGGAGCGAGGAACACAGATACGCAGTATTTT.

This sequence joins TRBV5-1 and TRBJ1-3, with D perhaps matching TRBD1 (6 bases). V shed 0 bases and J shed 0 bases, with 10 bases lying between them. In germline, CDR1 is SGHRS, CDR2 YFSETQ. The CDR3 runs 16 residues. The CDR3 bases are TGCGCCAGCAGCTTGGTATTACAGGGCTCTGGAAACACCATATATTTT. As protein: CASSLVLQGSGNTIYF.

The CDR3 region is CASRWQRQGEQYF. CDR3 DNA sequence: TGCGCCAGCAGGTGGCAGCGGCAAGGGGAGCAGTACTTC. The chain carries TRBV5-1 and TRBJ2-7; D is possibly TRBD2 (5 bases). V shed 5 bases and J shed 7 bases, with 16 bases lying between them. CDR1 is SGHRS, CDR2 YFSETQ, per germline. The CDR3 loop spans 13 amino acids.

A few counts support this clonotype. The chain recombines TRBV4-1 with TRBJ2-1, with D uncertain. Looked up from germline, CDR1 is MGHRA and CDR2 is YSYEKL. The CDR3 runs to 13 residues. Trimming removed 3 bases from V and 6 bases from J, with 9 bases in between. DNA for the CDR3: TGCGCCAGCAGCCATTGGTGGGGCAATGAGCAGTTCTTC. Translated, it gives CASSHWWGNEQFF.

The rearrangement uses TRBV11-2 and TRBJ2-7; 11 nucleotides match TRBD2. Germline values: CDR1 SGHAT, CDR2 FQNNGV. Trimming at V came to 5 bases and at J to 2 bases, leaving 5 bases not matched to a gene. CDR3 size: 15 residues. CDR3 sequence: CASSLGTSGTYEQYF. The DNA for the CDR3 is TGTGCCAGCAGCCTTGGGACTAGCGGAACCTACGAGCAGTACTTC.

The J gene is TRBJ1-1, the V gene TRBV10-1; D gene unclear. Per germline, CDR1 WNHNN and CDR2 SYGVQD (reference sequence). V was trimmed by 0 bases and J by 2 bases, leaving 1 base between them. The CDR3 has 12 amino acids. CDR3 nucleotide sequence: TGCGCCAGCAGTGAGTCCAACACTGAAGCTTTCTTT. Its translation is CASSESNTEAFF.

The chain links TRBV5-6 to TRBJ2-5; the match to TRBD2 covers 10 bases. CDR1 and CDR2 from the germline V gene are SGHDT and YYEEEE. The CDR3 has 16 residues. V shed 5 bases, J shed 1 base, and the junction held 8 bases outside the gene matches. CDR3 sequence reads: CASSLRGTSAQETQYF. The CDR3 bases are TGTGCCAGCAGTTTAAGGGGGACTAGCGCCCAAGAGACCCAGTACTTC. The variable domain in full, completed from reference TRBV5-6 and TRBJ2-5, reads DAGVTQSPTHLIKTRGQQVTLRCSPKSGHDTVSWYQQALGQGPQFIFQYYEEEERQRGNFPDRFSGHQFPNYSSELNVNALLLGDSALYLCASSLRGTSAQETQYFGPGTRLLVL.

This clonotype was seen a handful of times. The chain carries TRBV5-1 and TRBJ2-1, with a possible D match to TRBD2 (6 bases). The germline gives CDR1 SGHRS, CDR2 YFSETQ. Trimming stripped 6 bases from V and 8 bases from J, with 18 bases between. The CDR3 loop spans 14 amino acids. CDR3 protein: CASKGGAGSDEQFF. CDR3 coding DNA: TGCGCCAGCAAGGGTGGAGCCGGGAGCGATGAGCAGTTCTTC.

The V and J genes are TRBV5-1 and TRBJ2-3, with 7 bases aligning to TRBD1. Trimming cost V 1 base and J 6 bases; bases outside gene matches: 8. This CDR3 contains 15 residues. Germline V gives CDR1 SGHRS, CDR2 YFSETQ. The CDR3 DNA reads TGCGCCAGCAGCTTGTCCGACAGGGTCAGGGATACGCAGTATTTT. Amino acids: CASSLSDRVRDTQYF. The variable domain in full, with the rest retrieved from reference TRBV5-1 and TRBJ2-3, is KAGVTQTPRYLIKTRGQQVTLSCSPISGHRSVSWYQQTPGQGLQFLFEYFSETQRNKGNFPGRFSGRQFSNSRSEMNVSTLELGDSALYLCASSLSDRVRDTQYFGPGTRLTVL.

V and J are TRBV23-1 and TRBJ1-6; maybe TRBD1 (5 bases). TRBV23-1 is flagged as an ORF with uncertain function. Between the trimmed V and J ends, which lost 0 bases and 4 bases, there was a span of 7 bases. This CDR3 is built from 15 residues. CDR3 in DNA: TGCGCCAGCAGTCAATCGGGGCTGTATAATTCACCCCTCCACTTT. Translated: CASSQSGLYNSPLHF.

The CDR3 DNA is TGTGCAAGTCGCTCCTGGGACAGGGGGCCTACGATCTTC. It yields the protein CASRSWDRGPTIF. The rearrangement links TRBV12-2 to TRBJ1-2; TRBD1 is the table's D call and was not checked against the DNA. TRBV12-2 is recorded as a pseudogene. The CDR3 runs to 13 residues.

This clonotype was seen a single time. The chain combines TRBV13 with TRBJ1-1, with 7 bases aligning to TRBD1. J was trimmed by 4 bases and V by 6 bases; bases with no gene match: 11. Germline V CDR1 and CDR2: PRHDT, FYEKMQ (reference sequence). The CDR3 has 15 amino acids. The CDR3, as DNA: TGTGCCAGCAGGCGCCGAACAGGGGCGACCACTGAAGCTTTCTTT. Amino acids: CASRRRTGATTEAFF.

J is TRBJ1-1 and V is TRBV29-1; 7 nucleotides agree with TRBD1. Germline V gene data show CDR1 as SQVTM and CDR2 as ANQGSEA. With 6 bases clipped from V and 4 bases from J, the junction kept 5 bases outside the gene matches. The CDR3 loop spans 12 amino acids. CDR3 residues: CSVGQEGTEAFF. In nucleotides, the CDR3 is TGCAGCGTCGGACAGGAGGGCACTGAAGCTTTCTTT.

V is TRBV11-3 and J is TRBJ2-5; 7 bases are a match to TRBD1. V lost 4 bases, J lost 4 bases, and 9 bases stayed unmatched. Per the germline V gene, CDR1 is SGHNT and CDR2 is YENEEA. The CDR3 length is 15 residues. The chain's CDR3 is CASSWNRGPRETQYF. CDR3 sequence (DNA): TGTGCCAGCAGCTGGAACAGGGGACCGCGAGAGACCCAGTACTTC.

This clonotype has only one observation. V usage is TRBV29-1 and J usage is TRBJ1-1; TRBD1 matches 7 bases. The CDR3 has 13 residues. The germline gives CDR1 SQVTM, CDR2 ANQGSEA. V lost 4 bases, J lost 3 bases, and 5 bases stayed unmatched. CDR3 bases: TGCAGCGTTGCTAGTACAGGGGACACTGAAGCTTTCTTT. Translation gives CSVASTGDTEAFF. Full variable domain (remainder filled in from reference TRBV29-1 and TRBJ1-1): SAVISQKPSRDICQRGTSLTIQCQVDSQVTMMFWYRQQPGQSLTLIATANQGSEATYESGFVIDKFPISRPNLTFSTLTVSNMSPEDSSIYLCSVASTGDTEAFFGQGTRLTVV.

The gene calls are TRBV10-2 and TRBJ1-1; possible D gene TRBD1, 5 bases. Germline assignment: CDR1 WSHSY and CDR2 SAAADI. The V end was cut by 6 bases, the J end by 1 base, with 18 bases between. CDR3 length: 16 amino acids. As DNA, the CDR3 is TGCGCCAGCAGAAAGTCAAAGGGGAGAGGGAACACTGAAGCTTTCTTT. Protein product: CASRKSKGRGNTEAFF.